This T cell receptor (beta chain) was sequenced in a study of Graves' ophthalmopathy and Graves' hyperthyroidism. Broader study findings: In separating ophthalmopathy from stable hyperthyroidism, a 13-signature model achieved 85% to 90% sensitivity and 81.08% specificity. Ophthalmopathy progression was predicted with 70.59% sensitivity and roughly 79% specificity.

The CDR3 extends over 14 amino acids. Germline V lookup: CDR1 MDHEN, CDR2 SYDVKM. In this sample, this clonotype turned up a few times. Its target is unknown. The junction and the germline gene differ at one end; a read error may be behind it. Scientists amplified the TCR beta CDR3 regions from RNA transcripts. The library came from an HTBI-primed first-round RT-PCR and a second-round multiplex PCR. TCRdb passed the multiplex PCR reads through MiXCR, listing each CDR3 protein once. The table has 300,000 to 400,000 distinct CDR3 sequences, roughly 15% seen once; the top ten hold about 2.4%. The gene calls are TRBV28 and TRBJ1-1; 8 nucleotides line up with TRBD1. Source material: peripheral blood. This receptor was taken from an adult woman with stable Graves' hyperthyroidism. In DNA form, the CDR3 reads TGTGTCAGCAGTTCGCTTACAGGGGGGTCTGAAGCTTTCTTT. Translation: CVSSSLTGGSEAFF.